These 21 T cell receptor beta chains were all obtained from the same sample, sequenced in a study of blood T cells in healthy people across ages. The authors ran a second PCR of 7 to 11 cycles using a sample-barcoded 5' primer and a J-beta primer mix. One entry per CDR3 protein, called by TCRdb with MiXCR from the 5' RACE reads. The data hold some 1.6 million distinct CDR3 sequences, with around 35% observed a single time. Sequencing was done on a sample of blood. The receptor source for this set is a woman in her twenties or thirties in good health.

The rearrangement uses TRBV28 and TRBJ2-7; D possibly uses TRBD1 or TRBD2 (5 bases each). Trimming removed 4 bases from V and 4 bases from J, with 17 bases in between. The CDR3 totals 15 residues. Per germline, CDR1 MDHEN and CDR2 SYDVKM. The CDR3 is CASSSAGRGGYEQYF. CDR3 nucleotide sequence: TGTGCCAGCAGTTCCGCGGGTAGGGGTGGGTACGAGCAGTACTTC.

The chain employs TRBV27 and TRBJ1-1; the match to TRBD1 covers 7 bases. The CDR3 spans 13 residues. Germline V lookup: CDR1 MNHEY, CDR2 SMNVEV (reference sequence). Unmatched junction bases numbered 5, after V lost 10 bases and J lost 0 bases. In DNA, the CDR3 is TGTGCCACTAAGGGACAGCTGAACACTGAAGCTTTCTTT. Its protein product is CATKGQLNTEAFF.

The sample holds a few counts of this clonotype. V gene TRBV6-1 combines with J gene TRBJ2-7, with 8 bases lining up with TRBD2. Per the germline V gene, CDR1 is MNHNS and CDR2 is SASEGT. The CDR3 length is 14 residues. With 8 bases clipped from V and 2 bases from J, the junction kept 8 bases outside the gene matches. The CDR3 sequence is CASRSGRPPYEQYF. The DNA of the CDR3 is TGTGCCAGCCGGAGCGGGAGACCCCCCTACGAGCAGTACTTC.

This clonotype was found many times. The J gene is TRBJ1-1, the V gene TRBV10-3; 7 bases align to TRBD1. Germline V lookup: CDR1 ENHRY, CDR2 SYGVKD. CDR3 size: 13 residues. V lost 7 bases and J lost 6; bases outside the gene matches: 8. CDR3 coding DNA: TGTGCCATCAATACAGGGGACGACGCTGAAGCTTTCTTT. Its protein product is CAINTGDDAEAFF.

The chain is built from TRBV18 and TRBJ2-7; D uncertain. The CDR3 contains 14 residues. Trimming shortened V by 3 bases and J by 3 bases, and 12 bases separated the two germline ends. Germline CDR1 reads KGHSH; CDR2 reads LQKENI. The CDR3 is CASSPQRQFYEQYF. The CDR3 bases are TGTGCCAGCTCACCTCAGAGGCAGTTCTACGAGCAGTACTTC.

The chain links TRBV20-1 to TRBJ1-1, with 7 bases lining up with TRBD1. From germline, CDR1 is DFQATT and CDR2 SNEGSKA (reference sequence). The CDR3 loop spans 14 amino acids. V lost 5 bases to trimming and J lost 4 bases; unmatched junction nucleotides: 10. The CDR3 DNA reads TGCAGTGCTTCATTGAAAGACAGGGCCACTGAAGCTTTCTTT. Translating gives CSASLKDRATEAFF.

This chain joins TRBV18 and TRBJ1-2; D remains ambiguous. CDR3 length: 14 amino acids. V lost 3 bases to trimming and J lost 5 bases, with 13 bases between them. Germline CDR1 reads KGHSH; CDR2 reads LQKENI. The CDR3 DNA follows: TGTGCCAGCTCACCCCCGAGCAGTGGATATGGCTACACCTTC. As protein: CASSPPSSGYGYTF.

The count of this clonotype is one. The chain employs TRBV7-8 and TRBJ2-3; 9 nucleotides align to TRBD2. The germline V gene has CDR1 SGHVS and CDR2 FQNEAQ. The CDR3 is 18 amino acids. V lost 4 bases and J lost 2; bases outside the gene matches: 13. The CDR3 region is CASSSQMLTSGNTDTQYF. The DNA of the CDR3 is TGTGCCAGCAGCTCACAAATGCTGACTAGCGGAAACACAGATACGCAGTATTTT.

The chain joins TRBV27 to TRBJ2-1; 8 bases fit TRBD2. Germline V lookup: CDR1 MNHEY, CDR2 SMNVEV (reference sequence). The CDR3 is 16 residues long. With V trimmed by 2 bases and J by 7 bases, 10 bases remained unmatched. The CDR3 nucleotides are TGTGCCAGCAGTTTAATACTAGCGGCCAGAAAGAATGAGCAGTTCTTC. Translated, it gives CASSLILAARKNEQFF.

The chain carries TRBV20-1 and TRBJ1-5; D gene uncertain. Germline-derived CDR1 and CDR2 are DFQATT and SNEGSKA (reference sequence). The CDR3 spans 15 residues. The germline V and J ends were trimmed by 0 bases and 4 bases, with 13 bases remaining between them. The DNA of the CDR3 is TGCAGTGCTAGAGATCCTGGGGAAGGGAATCAGCCCCAGCATTTT. Its protein product is CSARDPGEGNQPQHF.

In this sample, this clonotype turned up a few times. The rearrangement links TRBV5-1 to TRBJ1-2, with D unclear. Per germline, CDR1 SGHRS and CDR2 YFSETQ. There are 13 residues in the CDR3. Trimming shortened V by 4 bases and J by 5 bases, and 12 bases separated the two germline ends. In DNA form, the CDR3 reads TGCGCCAGCAGCGCAGAGGGAGGGTATGGCTACACCTTC. Translated: CASSAEGGYGYTF.

The V and J genes are TRBV7-3 and TRBJ2-3; 9 bases map to TRBD2. The germline V gene has CDR1 SGHTA and CDR2 FQGTGA. The V and J ends lost 0 bases and 5 bases, in that order; junction bases with no gene match: 9. This CDR3 has 17 residues. CDR3: CASSLTYSGRGIDTQYF. CDR3 bases: TGTGCCAGCAGCTTAACGTATAGCGGGAGAGGCATAGATACGCAGTATTTT.

The chain links TRBV20-1 to TRBJ2-5; 15 bases fit TRBD2. The germline CDR1 and CDR2 sequences are DFQATT and SNEGSKA (reference sequence). Losses at the gene ends were 5 bases for V and 4 bases for J; bases not matched to a gene: 5. The CDR3 is 15 amino acids. The CDR3 DNA sequence: TGCAGTGCTGGTCGGACTAGCGGGGGGGGAGAGACCCAGTACTTC. This translates into CSAGRTSGGGETQYF.

CDR3 amino acids: CASSRKAGTTDTQYF. In nucleotides, the CDR3 is TGTGCCAGCTCACGGAAGGCGGGGACCACAGATACGCAGTATTTT. The V gene is TRBV18, the J gene TRBJ2-3, with D possibly being TRBD2 (6 bases). Germline V lookup: CDR1 KGHSH, CDR2 LQKENI. Between the trimmed V and J ends, which lost 4 bases and 2 bases, there was a span of 13 bases. The CDR3 runs to 15 residues.

The chain has TRBV20-1 and TRBJ1-6, with a tentative D call TRBD1 (6 bases). The V end was cut by 3 bases, the J end by 7 bases, with 16 bases between. CDR3 length equals 15 residues. CDR1 DFQATT and CDR2 SNEGSKA come from the germline V gene (reference sequence). The CDR3 reads CSASRQERANSPLHF. The CDR3 coding sequence is TGCAGTGCTAGCAGACAGGAGAGGGCCAATTCACCCCTCCACTTT.

V and J are TRBV12-3 or TRBV12-4 and TRBJ2-2; no firm D call. The V end was cut by 7 bases, the J end by 8 bases, with 8 bases between. The CDR3 loop spans 11 amino acids. CDR3 residues: CASTPGGELFF. Here the CDR3 DNA reads TGTGCCAGCACCCCCGGGGGGGAGCTGTTTTTT.

The V gene is TRBV10-3, the J gene TRBJ2-2, with 9 bases lining up with TRBD1. The CDR3 has 16 residues. V dropped 6 bases and J dropped 0; count of bases not matched to a gene: 5. CDR1 is ENHRY and CDR2 is SYGVKD in the germline V gene. The CDR3 loop reads CAISDRQGANTGELFF. The CDR3 region has the DNA TGTGCCATCAGCGACAGACAGGGGGCGAACACCGGGGAGCTGTTTTTT.

The chain has TRBV14 and TRBJ2-1; D unresolved. The CDR3 is 12 amino acids. V lost 0 bases, J lost 12 bases, and 9 bases lay in between. Germline CDR1 and CDR2: SGHDN and FVKESK. In DNA, the CDR3 is TGTGCCAGCAGCCAAGATCCCGGGTGGCAGTTCTTC. Its translation: CASSQDPGWQFF.

The chain carries TRBV7-6 and TRBJ1-1; the match to TRBD1 covers 7 bases. V shed 5 bases, J shed 8 bases, and the junction held 11 bases outside the gene matches. Germline CDR1 is SGHVS and CDR2 is FNYEAQ. There are 14 residues in the CDR3. The CDR3 DNA reads TGTGCCAGCAGCCGCGAACTCGGGACAGAGGAAGCTTTCTTT. It yields the protein CASSRELGTEEAFF.

A few counts support this clonotype. V gene TRBV7-2 combines with J gene TRBJ2-1, with D uncertain. CDR3 size: 14 residues. Trimming took 2 bases from V and 5 from J, leaving 10 bases between them. Looked up from germline, CDR1 is SGHTA and CDR2 is FQGNSA. The CDR3 DNA reads TGTGCCAGCAGCTTAACTGTAGTTGACAATGAGCAGTTCTTC. It is translated as CASSLTVVDNEQFF.

To note about this clonotype: Mismatch with germline at one junction end may stem from a read error. The chain recombines TRBV14 with TRBJ2-5; no reliable D call. Looked up from germline, CDR1 is SGHDN and CDR2 is FVKESK. The CDR3 is 12 amino acids. CDR3 DNA sequence: TGTGCCGGCAGCCCCATGAGAGGCGCGCAGTACTTC. It specifies CAGSPMRGAQYF.